This TCR beta chain was identified during a study of control samples from healthy donors and cancer patients. The germline V gene encodes CDR1 SNHLY and CDR2 FYNNEI. V was pared by 4 bases and J by 6 bases, with 8 bases of the junction left unmatched. This CDR3 is 15 amino acids long. Here immunoSEQ multiplex PCR was the method, and the copy in TCRdb shows in-frame clones only, minus some. The sample consists of more than 95,000 clones, roughly nine tenths of them appearing once. The chain employs TRBV2 and TRBJ2-1; TRBD2 matches 8 bases. The clonotype originates from a woman in her forties or fifties with colorectal cancer. Sequencing used PBMCs. The CDR3 region is CASSVSAGVGNEQFF. The CDR3 DNA sequence: TGTGCCAGCAGTGTCTCAGCGGGGGTAGGCAATGAGCAGTTCTTC.